The clone carrying this T cell receptor beta chain was counted many times. As yet, its antigen is unknown. The germline gives CDR1 DFQATT, CDR2 SNEGSKA (reference sequence). Trimming cost V 5 bases and J 8 bases; bases outside gene matches: 9. This CDR3 has 14 amino acids. This record belongs to a study of response to subunit inactivated influenza vaccine. Via MiXCR, TCRdb re-called the RT-PCR reads, giving one row per CDR3 protein. Counted here are about 240,000 distinct CDR3 sequences, 9.5% to 15% occurring once; the ten biggest clones make up approximately 7.8%. Study results and limitations: Authors proposed each seasonal influenza vaccination draws in few new T cells.

V gene TRBV20-1 combines with J gene TRBJ2-1; TRBD1 matches 10 bases. The TCR was taken from a man aged 50 to 59 who received an inactivated influenza vaccine. This specimen was non-naive T cells sorted from PBMCs, taken around 14 days before vaccination. The CDR3 sequence: CSADPGTGADEQFF. CDR3 sequence (DNA): TGCAGTGCTGACCCCGGGACAGGGGCCGATGAGCAGTTCTTC.